This T cell receptor beta chain was recorded in a study of CD8 T cells in Susac syndrome. Notes on the study in general: No clonal expansion appeared among CD4+ T cells in Susac patients.

TCR beta sequencing was performed on blood CD8+ and CD4+ T cells. Note on this clonotype: What it recognizes is unknown.

Reverse transcription of about 0.45 to 1 ug RNA was performed with random hexamers. One entry per CDR3 protein, called by TCRdb with MiXCR from the immunoSEQ multiplex PCR reads. The sample gives around 170,000 distinct CDR3 sequences, about 96% of which show up once; 0.12% is in the top ten. Germline values: CDR1 SQVTM, CDR2 ANQGSEA. The CDR3 runs to 16 residues. J was trimmed by 2 bases and V by 7 bases; bases with no gene match: 12. Specimen: CD4+ T cells from PBMCs. The TCR sequence derives from a human donor with Susac syndrome. This chain uses TRBV29-1 with TRBJ2-1, with 9 positions matching TRBD1. The CDR3 DNA is TGCAGCGCCCCGCGCCCGGACAGGGGAACCTACAATGAGCAGTTCTTC. It encodes CSAPRPDRGTYNEQFF.